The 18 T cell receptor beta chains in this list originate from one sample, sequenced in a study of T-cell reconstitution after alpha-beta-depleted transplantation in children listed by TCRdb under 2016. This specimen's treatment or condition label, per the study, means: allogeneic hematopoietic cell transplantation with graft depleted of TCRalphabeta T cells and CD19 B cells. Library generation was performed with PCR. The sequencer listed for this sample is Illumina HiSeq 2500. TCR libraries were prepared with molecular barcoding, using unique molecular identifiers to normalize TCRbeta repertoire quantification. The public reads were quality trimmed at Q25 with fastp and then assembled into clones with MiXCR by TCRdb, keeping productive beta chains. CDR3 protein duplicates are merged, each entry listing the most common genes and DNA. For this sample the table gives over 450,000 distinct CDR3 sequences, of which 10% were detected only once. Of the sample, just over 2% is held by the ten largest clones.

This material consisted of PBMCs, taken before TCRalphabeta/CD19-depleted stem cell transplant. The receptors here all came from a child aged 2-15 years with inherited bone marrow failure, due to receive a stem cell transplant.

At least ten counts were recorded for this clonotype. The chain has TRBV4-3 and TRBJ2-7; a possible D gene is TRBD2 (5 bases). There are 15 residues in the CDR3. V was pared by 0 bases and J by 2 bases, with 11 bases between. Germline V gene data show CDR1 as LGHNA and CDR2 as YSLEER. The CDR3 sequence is CASSQDRRVAYEQYF. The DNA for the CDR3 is TGCGCCAGCAGCCAAGACAGGCGGGTTGCCTACGAGCAGTACTTC.

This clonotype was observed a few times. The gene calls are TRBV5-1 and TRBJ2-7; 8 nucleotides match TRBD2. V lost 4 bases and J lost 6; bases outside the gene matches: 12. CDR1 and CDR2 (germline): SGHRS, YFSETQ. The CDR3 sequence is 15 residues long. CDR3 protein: CASSPEAGGSGEQYF. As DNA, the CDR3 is TGCGCCAGCAGCCCCGAGGCGGGAGGATCCGGCGAGCAGTACTTC.

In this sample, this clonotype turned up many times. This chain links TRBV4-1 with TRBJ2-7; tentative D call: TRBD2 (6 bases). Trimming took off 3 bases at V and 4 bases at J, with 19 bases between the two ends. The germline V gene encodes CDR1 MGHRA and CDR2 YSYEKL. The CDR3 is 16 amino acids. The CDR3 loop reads CASSQGVLSGTYEQYF. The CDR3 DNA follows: TGCGCCAGCAGCCAGGGCGTATTATCGGGGACTTACGAGCAGTACTTC.

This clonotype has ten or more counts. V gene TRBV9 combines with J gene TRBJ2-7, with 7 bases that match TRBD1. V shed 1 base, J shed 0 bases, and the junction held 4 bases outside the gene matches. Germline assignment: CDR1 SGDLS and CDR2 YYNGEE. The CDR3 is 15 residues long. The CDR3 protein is CASSVSRDSSYEQYF. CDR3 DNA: TGTGCCAGCAGCGTATCCCGGGACAGCTCCTACGAGCAGTACTTC.

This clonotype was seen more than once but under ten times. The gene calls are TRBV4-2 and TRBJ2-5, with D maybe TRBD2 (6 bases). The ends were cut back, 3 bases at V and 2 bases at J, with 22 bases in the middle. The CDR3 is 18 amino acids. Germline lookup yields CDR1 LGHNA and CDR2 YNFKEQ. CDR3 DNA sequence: TGTGCCAGCAGCCAGTACGGAGGCGGGACCCCGAGTCAAGAGACCCAGTACTTC. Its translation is CASSQYGGGTPSQETQYF.

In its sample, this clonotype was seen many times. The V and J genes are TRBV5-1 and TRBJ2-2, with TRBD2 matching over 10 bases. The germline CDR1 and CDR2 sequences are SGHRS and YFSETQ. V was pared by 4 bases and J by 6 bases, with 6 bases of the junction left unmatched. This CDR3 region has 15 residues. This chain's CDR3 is CASSPLAGDAGELFF. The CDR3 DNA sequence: TGCGCCAGCAGCCCGCTAGCGGGAGATGCCGGGGAGCTGTTTTTT.

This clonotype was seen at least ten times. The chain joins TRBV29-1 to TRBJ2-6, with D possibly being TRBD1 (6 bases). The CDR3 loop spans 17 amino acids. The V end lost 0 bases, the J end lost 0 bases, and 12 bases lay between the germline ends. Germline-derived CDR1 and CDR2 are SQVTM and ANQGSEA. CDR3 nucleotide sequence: TGCAGCGTTGAAGAATGGGACATATCCTCTGGGGCCAACGTCCTGACTTTC. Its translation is CSVEEWDISSGANVLTF.

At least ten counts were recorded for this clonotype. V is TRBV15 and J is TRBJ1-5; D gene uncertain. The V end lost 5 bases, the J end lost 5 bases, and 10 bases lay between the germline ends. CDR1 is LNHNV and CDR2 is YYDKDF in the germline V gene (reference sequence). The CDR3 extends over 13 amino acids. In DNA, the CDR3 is TGTGCCACCAGCCCTTCCCGGGATCAGCCCCAGCATTTT. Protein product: CATSPSRDQPQHF.

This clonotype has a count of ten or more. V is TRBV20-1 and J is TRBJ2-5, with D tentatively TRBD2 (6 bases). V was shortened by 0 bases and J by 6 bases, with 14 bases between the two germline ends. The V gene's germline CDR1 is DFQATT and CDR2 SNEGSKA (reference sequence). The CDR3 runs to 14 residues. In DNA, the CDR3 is TGCAGTGCTAGAGATGGGAGGTGGCGGAAGACCCAGTACTTC. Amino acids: CSARDGRWRKTQYF.

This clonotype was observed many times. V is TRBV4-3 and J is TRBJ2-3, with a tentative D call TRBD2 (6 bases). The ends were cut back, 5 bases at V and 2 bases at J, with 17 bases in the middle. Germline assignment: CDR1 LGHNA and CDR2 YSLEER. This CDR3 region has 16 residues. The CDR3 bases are TGCGCCAGCAGCTCCCGTCCGGGACTTCTCACAGATACGCAGTATTTT. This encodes CASSSRPGLLTDTQYF.

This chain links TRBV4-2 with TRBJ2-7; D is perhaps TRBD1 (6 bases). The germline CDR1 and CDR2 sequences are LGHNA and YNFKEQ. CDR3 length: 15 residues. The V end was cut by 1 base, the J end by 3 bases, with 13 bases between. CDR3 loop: CASSQAPGAFYEQYF. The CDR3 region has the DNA TGTGCCAGCAGCCAAGCTCCAGGGGCTTTCTACGAGCAGTACTTC.

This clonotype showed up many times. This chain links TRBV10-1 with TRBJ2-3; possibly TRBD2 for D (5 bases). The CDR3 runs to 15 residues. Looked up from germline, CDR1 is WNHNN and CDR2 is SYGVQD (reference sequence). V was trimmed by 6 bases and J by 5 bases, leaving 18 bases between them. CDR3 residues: CASRRSLDLQDTQYF. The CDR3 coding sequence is TGCGCCAGCAGGAGATCACTAGATTTACAAGATACGCAGTATTTT.

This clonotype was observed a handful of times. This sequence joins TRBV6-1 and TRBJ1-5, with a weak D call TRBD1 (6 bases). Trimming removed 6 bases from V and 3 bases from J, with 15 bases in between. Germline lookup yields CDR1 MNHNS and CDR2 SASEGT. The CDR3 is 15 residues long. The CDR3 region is CASSRGRGDNQPQHF. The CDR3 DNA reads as TGTGCCAGCAGCAGGGGACGAGGGGACAATCAGCCCCAGCATTTT.

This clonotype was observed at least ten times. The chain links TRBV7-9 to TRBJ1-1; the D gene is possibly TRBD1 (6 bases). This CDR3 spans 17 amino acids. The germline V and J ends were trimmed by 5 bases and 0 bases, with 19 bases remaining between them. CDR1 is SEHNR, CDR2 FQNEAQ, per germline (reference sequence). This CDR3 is CASSDDLTGKMNTEAFF. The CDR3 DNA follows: TGTGCCAGCAGCGACGACCTGACAGGCAAAATGAACACTGAAGCTTTCTTT.

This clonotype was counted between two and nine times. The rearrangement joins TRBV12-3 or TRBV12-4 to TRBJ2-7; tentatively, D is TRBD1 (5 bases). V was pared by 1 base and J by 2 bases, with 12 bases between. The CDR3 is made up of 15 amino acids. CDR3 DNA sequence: TGTGCCAGCAGTTTAGGCAGGGTGACCCCCTACGAGCAGTACTTC. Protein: CASSLGRVTPYEQYF.

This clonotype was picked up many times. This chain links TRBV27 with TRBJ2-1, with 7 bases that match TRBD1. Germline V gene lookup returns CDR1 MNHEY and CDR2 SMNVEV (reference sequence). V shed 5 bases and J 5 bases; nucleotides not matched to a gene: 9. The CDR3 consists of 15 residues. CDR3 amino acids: CASSPRDSPNNEQFF. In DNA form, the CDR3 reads TGTGCCAGCAGTCCAAGGGACAGCCCCAACAATGAGCAGTTCTTC.

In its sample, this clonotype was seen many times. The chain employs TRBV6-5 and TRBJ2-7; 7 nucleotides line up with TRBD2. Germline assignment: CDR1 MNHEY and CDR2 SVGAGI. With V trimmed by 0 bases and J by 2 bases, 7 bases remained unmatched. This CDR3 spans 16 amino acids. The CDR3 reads CASSYSGGRGTYEQYF. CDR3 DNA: TGTGCCAGCAGTTACTCAGGCGGGAGAGGGACCTACGAGCAGTACTTC.

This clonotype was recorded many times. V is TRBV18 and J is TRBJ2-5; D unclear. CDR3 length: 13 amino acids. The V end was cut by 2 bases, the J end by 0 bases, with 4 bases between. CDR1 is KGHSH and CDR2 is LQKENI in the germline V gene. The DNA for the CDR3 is TGTGCCAGCTCACCAGAAAACCAAGAGACCCAGTACTTC. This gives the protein CASSPENQETQYF.